The 16 T cell receptor beta chains listed next were all sequenced from one sample in a study of cytotoxic CD8 clonotypes in ibrutinib-treated CLL. Libraries were prepared by immunoSEQ multiplex PCR; TCRdb keeps only in-frame clonotypes and omits some of them. The table includes tens of thousands of clones, around 78% detected once. Sequencing used PBMCs, obtained after 24 months of ibrutinib treatment. The origin of the receptors is a human donor with chronic lymphocytic leukemia.

The chain couples TRBV4-1 to TRBJ2-4; D is perhaps TRBD2 (7 bases). Germline V gives CDR1 MGHRA, CDR2 YSYEKL. CDR3 length: 14 amino acids. The V end lost 1 base, the J end lost 9 bases, and 13 bases lay between the germline ends. CDR3 in DNA: TGCGCCAGCAGCCAAGCTGAGGGGGGGGGCATTCAGTACTTC. It translates to CASSQAEGGGIQYF.

V and J are TRBV6-1 and TRBJ1-1; 7 bases line up with TRBD1. Germline assignment: CDR1 MNHNS and CDR2 SASEGT. J gave up 0 bases and V 5 bases, and 3 bases lay outside the gene matches. CDR3 length: 14 residues. The CDR3 DNA is TGTGCCAGCAGTCTAGGGACAGTGAACACTGAAGCTTTCTTT. Translated: CASSLGTVNTEAFF.

The gene calls are TRBV15 and TRBJ2-3, with TRBD1 identical over 9 bases. The CDR3 loop spans 18 amino acids. Looked up from germline, CDR1 is LNHNV and CDR2 is YYDKDF (reference sequence). V lost 0 bases, J lost 6 bases, and 13 bases stayed unmatched. The CDR3 DNA follows: TGTGCCACCAGCAGAGAACTTTTCCCGGGACAGGGCCTTGATACGCAGTATTTT. The encoded protein is CATSRELFPGQGLDTQYF.

The chain recombines TRBV18 with TRBJ2-3; 8 positions agree with TRBD1. The CDR3 runs to 16 residues. V gave up 0 bases and J gave up 3 bases; unmatched junction bases: 5. Looked up from germline, CDR1 is KGHSH and CDR2 is LQKENI. Here the CDR3 DNA reads TGTGCCAGCTCACCACCTACAGGGACAGGTACAGATACGCAGTATTTT. Protein: CASSPPTGTGTDTQYF.

The chain recombines TRBV27 with TRBJ1-5; no clear D. Germline CDR1 is MNHEY and CDR2 is SMNVEV (reference sequence). V lost 2 bases, J lost 0 bases, and 8 bases lay in between. CDR3 size: 15 residues. CDR3 sequence reads: CASSLTSPSNQPQHF. Here the CDR3 DNA reads TGTGCCAGCAGTTTAACTAGCCCTAGCAATCAGCCCCAGCATTTT.

The chain recombines TRBV5-4 with TRBJ2-7, with 8 bases fitting TRBD2. The germline V gene encodes CDR1 SGHNT and CDR2 YYREEE (reference sequence). The length of the CDR3 is 14 residues. J gave up 2 bases and V 4 bases, and 5 bases lay outside the gene matches. The CDR3 sequence: CASSAAGVTYEQYF. CDR3 in DNA: TGTGCCAGCAGCGCAGCGGGAGTCACCTACGAGCAGTACTTC.

The V and J genes are TRBV7-6 and TRBJ2-3, with D tentatively TRBD1 or TRBD2 (6 bases each). Trimming stripped 0 bases from V and 5 bases from J, with 15 bases between. Germline V CDR1 and CDR2: SGHVS, FNYEAQ. The CDR3 length is 16 residues. The CDR3 coding sequence is TGTGCCAGCAGCTTAGCGCCTTCCGGGGGCATAGATACGCAGTATTTT. It yields the protein CASSLAPSGGIDTQYF.

In regard to this clone: One junction end disagrees with the germline gene, perhaps due to a read error. The chain carries TRBV10-2 and TRBJ2-7; a weak D match, TRBD2 (6 bases). The CDR3 contains 13 residues. The germline CDR1 and CDR2 sequences are WSHSY and SAAADI. CDR3 coding DNA: TGCGCCAGCGGTGAGACTAGTCCAAGCGAGCAGTACTTC. It codes for CASGETSPSEQYF.

The J gene is TRBJ1-6, the V gene TRBV15, with D unclear. The CDR3 is made up of 15 amino acids. Looked up from germline, CDR1 is LNHNV and CDR2 is YYDKDF (reference sequence). V lost 3 bases, J lost 8 bases, and 14 bases lay in between. Here the CDR3 reads CATSSGGRRHSPLHF. The CDR3 coding sequence is TGTGCCACCAGCAGTGGAGGACGGCGGCATTCACCCCTCCACTTT.

The V call is TRBV18, the J call TRBJ2-7; 9 bases align to TRBD1. Trimming cost V 6 bases and J 0 bases; bases outside gene matches: 15. CDR1 and CDR2 from the germline V gene are KGHSH and LQKENI. The CDR3 loop spans 18 amino acids. CDR3 loop: CASSLRTGVGSSSYEQYF. DNA for the CDR3: TGTGCCAGCTCCCTACGGACAGGGGTAGGCTCTAGCTCCTACGAGCAGTACTTC.

This chain links TRBV18 with TRBJ2-5; no clear D. Germline CDR1 and CDR2: KGHSH and LQKENI. Trimming stripped 5 bases from V and 1 base from J, with 2 bases between. This CDR3 comprises 11 residues. CDR3 nucleotides: TGTGCCAGCTCAACCCAAGAGACCCAGTACTTC. Amino acid sequence: CASSTQETQYF. Looking up the rest from reference TRBV18 and TRBJ2-5 gives the full variable domain: NAGVMQNPRHLVRRRGQEARLRCSPMKGHSHVYWYRQLPEEGLKFMVYLQKENIIDESGMPKERFSAEFPKEGPSILRIQQVVRGDSAAYFCASSTQETQYFGPGTRLLVL.

The genes are TRBV28 and TRBJ2-2; possible D gene TRBD2, 6 bases. V lost 2 bases, J lost 7 bases, and 20 bases lay in between. Per germline, CDR1 MDHEN and CDR2 SYDVKM. The CDR3 is 17 residues long. This CDR3 is CASSLRRTEGLGGELFF. CDR3 bases: TGTGCCAGCAGTTTACGACGGACGGAGGGCCTCGGCGGGGAGCTGTTTTTT. Based on the CDR3 plus reference TRBV28 and TRBJ2-2, the full variable domain is DVKVTQSSRYLVKRTGEKVFLECVQDMDHENMFWYRQDPGLGLRLIYFSYDVKMKEKGDIPEGYSVSREKKERFSLILESASTNQTSMYLCASSLRRTEGLGGELFFGEGSRLTVL.

This rearrangement joins TRBV7-2 to TRBJ1-6, with 10 bases matching TRBD1. V was pared by 1 base and J by 10 bases, with 4 bases of the junction left unmatched. CDR1 and CDR2 from the germline V gene are SGHTA and FQGNSA. CDR3 length: 15 amino acids. The CDR3 coding sequence is TGTGCCAGCAGCTTAGAAGGGACAGGGGAATCACCCCTCCACTTT. It codes for CASSLEGTGESPLHF.

This rearrangement joins TRBV18 to TRBJ1-4; no reliable D call. This CDR3 has 13 amino acids. Germline V lookup: CDR1 KGHSH, CDR2 LQKENI. V was trimmed by 6 bases and J by 4 bases, leaving 9 bases between them. In DNA form, the CDR3 reads TGTGCCAGCTCGTTAGGACTTAATGAAAAACTGTTTTTT. Protein product: CASSLGLNEKLFF.

This clone came up a few times. The chain employs TRBV5-1 and TRBJ2-3; D ambiguous. Between the trimmed V and J ends, which lost 0 bases and 4 bases, there was a span of 6 bases. The CDR3 contains 13 residues. CDR1 is SGHRS, CDR2 YFSETQ, per germline. CDR3 sequence reads: CASSLAGADTQYF. CDR3 bases: TGCGCCAGCAGCTTGGCAGGTGCAGATACGCAGTATTTT.

This clone was seen more than once but under ten times. The V call is TRBV18, the J call TRBJ1-5; D might be TRBD1 (6 bases). The CDR3 totals 15 residues. CDR1 is KGHSH and CDR2 is LQKENI in the germline V gene. V dropped 4 bases and J dropped 0 bases, with 10 bases sitting between them. The CDR3 coding sequence is TGTGCCAGCTCACTGGGGGCGTTTAGCAATCAGCCCCAGCATTTT. Protein: CASSLGAFSNQPQHF.